This T cell receptor beta chain was identified during a study of early T cells in non-severe SARS-CoV-2 infection. Study in general: The input, bulk RNA from unsorted whole blood, was sequenced, and chains were unpaired.

This clonotype has only a few counts. Trimming removed 5 bases from V and 8 bases from J, with 19 bases in between. The CDR3 consists of 16 residues. Germline CDR1 reads SGHTA; CDR2 reads FQGTGA. TCRdb reprocessed the 5' RACE reads via MiXCR and lists one record per CDR3 protein. The table shows more than 65,000 distinct CDR3 sequences, with 9% to 15% occurring only once. The sample was whole blood. The V gene is TRBV7-3, the J gene TRBJ1-6; TRBD1 might be the D (6 bases). This clonotype originated in an adult who was a healthcare worker with PCR-confirmed SARS-CoV-2 infection or an uninfected control (not recorded which). Here the CDR3 DNA reads TGTGCCAGCAGCCTCACGTCCGGGACATCCTATTCACCCCTCCACTTT. This translates into CASSLTSGTSYSPLHF.